This entry lists 30 T cell receptor beta chains sequenced from one sample in a study of cytomegalovirus exposure and HLA in healthy donors. Use of 60 Vbeta and 13 Jbeta primers characterized the PCR. Using immunoSEQ multiplex PCR, the repertoire was profiled, and TCRdb retains in-frame clones only, with some absent. The sample has some 120,000 clones. The sample taken for sequencing was PBMCs. The receptors shown here come from a man under 40 in good health and CMV-seronegative.

This chain joins TRBV5-6 and TRBJ2-5; TRBD2 aligns across 8 bases. The germline gives CDR1 SGHDT, CDR2 YYEEEE. V was pared by 4 bases and J by 1 base, with 9 bases of the junction left unmatched. The CDR3 totals 16 residues. DNA for the CDR3: TGTGCCAGCAGCCGAGCAAGCGGGGGCCCCCAAGAGACCCAGTACTTC. Amino acids: CASSRASGGPQETQYF.

The V and J genes are TRBV28 and TRBJ1-5, with 7 bases aligning to TRBD1. V dropped 1 base and J dropped 6; count of bases not matched to a gene: 3. The germline CDR1 and CDR2 sequences are MDHEN and SYDVKM. The CDR3 is 14 amino acids. The CDR3 protein is CASSLSRGPQPQHF. The DNA for the CDR3 is TGTGCCAGCAGTTTATCGAGGGGGCCTCAGCCCCAGCATTTT.

In DNA form, the CDR3 reads TGTGCCAGCAGCGCCGGACAAGCCTCTGGAAACACCATATATTTT. It specifies CASSAGQASGNTIYF. The chain uses TRBV7-8 and TRBJ1-3; D possibly corresponds to TRBD1 (5 bases). Trimming pared 5 bases from V and 0 bases from J, leaving 11 bases between. The CDR3 runs to 15 residues. Looked up from germline, CDR1 is SGHVS and CDR2 is FQNEAQ.

The chain combines TRBV30 with TRBJ2-7, with D unclear. The ends were cut back, 4 bases at V and 6 bases at J, with 13 bases in the middle. This CDR3 is 12 amino acids long. CDR1 and CDR2 from the germline V gene are GTSNPN and SVGIG (reference sequence). The CDR3 region is CAWKLQHSEQYF. In nucleotides, the CDR3 is TGTGCCTGGAAATTGCAGCACAGCGAGCAGTACTTC. The variable domain in full, with the rest retrieved from reference TRBV30 and TRBJ2-7, is SQTIHQWPATLVQPVGSPLSLECTVEGTSNPNLYWYRQAAGRGLQLLFYSVGIGQISSEVPQNLSASRPQDRQFILSSKKLLLSDSGFYLCAWKLQHSEQYFGPGTRLTVT.

The gene calls are TRBV5-1 and TRBJ1-5, with 10 positions matching TRBD1. Germline lookup yields CDR1 SGHRS and CDR2 YFSETQ. V was pared by 2 bases and J by 6 bases, with 5 bases of the junction left unmatched. This CDR3 has 15 amino acids. CDR3 sequence (DNA): TGCGCCAGCAGCTTTGGGACAGGGGAGGGTCAGCCCCAGCATTTT. Its protein product is CASSFGTGEGQPQHF.

The V and J genes are TRBV7-2 and TRBJ2-7; 7 nucleotides line up with TRBD1. With V trimmed by 6 bases and J by 6 bases, 17 bases remained unmatched. The CDR3 spans 16 residues. Germline V gene sequence: CDR1 SGHTA, CDR2 FQGNSA. The CDR3 DNA follows: TGTGCCAGCAGTCTCTTCAGAAAGGGGGCGCGGTCCGAGCAGTACTTC. Amino acids: CASSLFRKGARSEQYF.

This sequence joins TRBV25-1 and TRBJ1-4; 11 nucleotides align to TRBD1. The CDR3 loop spans 14 amino acids. The junction had 5 bases not matched to a gene; V was cut back by 6 bases and J by 8 bases. Germline values: CDR1 MGHDK, CDR2 SYGVNS. The CDR3 spells CASRGDRGSEKLFF. The DNA for the CDR3 is TGTGCCAGCAGGGGGGACAGGGGGAGCGAAAAACTGTTTTTT.

The chain is built from TRBV9 and TRBJ1-1, with 8 nucleotides matching TRBD1. Germline loops: CDR1 SGDLS, CDR2 YYNGEE. The CDR3 contains 13 residues. V lost 0 bases to trimming and J lost 7 bases; unmatched junction nucleotides: 2. The CDR3 sequence is CASSVGGQDEAFF. CDR3 DNA: TGTGCCAGCAGCGTAGGGGGACAGGATGAAGCTTTCTTT.

CDR3 in amino acids: CASSRRGTWTPLHF. CDR3 bases: TGTGCCAGCAGTAGACGGGGTACATGGACACCCCTCCACTTT. This chain connects TRBV4-2 to TRBJ1-6; D uncertain. Trimming took 6 bases from V and 11 from J, leaving 17 bases between them. The CDR3 contains 14 residues. Germline V lookup: CDR1 LGHNA, CDR2 YNFKEQ.

The rearrangement uses TRBV30 and TRBJ2-5; 10 bases align to TRBD2. J gave up 1 base and V 2 bases, and 1 base lay outside the gene matches. The CDR3 is 14 residues long. Germline V gene sequence: CDR1 GTSNPN, CDR2 SVGIG (reference sequence). The CDR3 DNA reads TGTGCCTGGAGTTTAGCGGGGGGCCAAGAGACCCAGTACTTC. Protein sequence: CAWSLAGGQETQYF.

V is TRBV5-1 and J is TRBJ2-7; 12 nucleotides match TRBD2. CDR3 size: 15 residues. Trimming removed 0 bases from V and 7 bases from J; junction bases left unmatched: 5. CDR1 and CDR2 from the germline V gene are SGHRS and YFSETQ. Written as DNA, the CDR3 is TGCGCCAGCAGCTTGGACCTAGCGGGGGGGCGAGAGCAGTACTTC. Its translation: CASSLDLAGGREQYF.

J is TRBJ2-3 and V is TRBV29-1; 9 bases are a match to TRBD2. The CDR3 sequence is 14 residues long. Germline CDR1 reads SQVTM; CDR2 reads ANQGSEA. V trimming: 6 bases; J trimming: 4 bases; junction bases outside the gene matches: 8. The CDR3 DNA is TGCAGCGTGGGGGGGACTAGCAGTTCAGATACGCAGTATTTT. This sequence encodes CSVGGTSSSDTQYF.

The rearrangement joins TRBV7-9 to TRBJ1-2, with 10 bases identical to TRBD1. Looked up from germline, CDR1 is SEHNR and CDR2 is FQNEAQ (reference sequence). The CDR3 consists of 16 residues. Losses at the gene ends were 5 bases for V and 8 bases for J; bases not matched to a gene: 14. CDR3 in DNA: TGTGCCAGCAGCCTGCCGGGACAGGGGCCTAGGGAGGGCTACACCTTC. Amino acids: CASSLPGQGPREGYTF.

CDR3 in DNA: TGTGCCAGCAGTTACTCCCAGCGGGGCGTCTATGGCTACACCTTC. Amino acid sequence: CASSYSQRGVYGYTF. This chain uses TRBV6-5 with TRBJ1-2, with a possible D match to TRBD1 (5 bases). V was trimmed by 0 bases and J by 4 bases, leaving 12 bases between them. This CDR3 contains 15 residues. Germline V lookup: CDR1 MNHEY, CDR2 SVGAGI.

This rearrangement joins TRBV9 to TRBJ1-4, with TRBD1 identical over 7 bases. The V segment lost 2 bases and the J segment 2 bases; nucleotides outside the gene matches: 3. The germline gives CDR1 SGDLS, CDR2 YYNGEE. The CDR3 covers 15 residues. The CDR3 nucleotides are TGTGCCAGCAGCGTTCACAGGGGCACTAATGAAAAACTGTTTTTT. Amino acid sequence: CASSVHRGTNEKLFF. Supplemented by reference TRBV9 and TRBJ1-4, the full variable domain reads DSGVTQTPKHLITATGQRVTLRCSPRSGDLSVYWYQQSLDQGLQFLIQYYNGEERAKGNILERFSAQQFPDLHSELNLSSLELGDSALYFCASSVHRGTNEKLFFGSGTQLSVL.

This chain uses TRBV10-1 with TRBJ2-1; TRBD1 might be the D (7 bases). The V end lost 5 bases, the J end lost 0 bases, and 17 bases lay between the germline ends. This CDR3 has 17 residues. Germline CDR1 is WNHNN and CDR2 is SYGVQD (reference sequence). The CDR3 loop is CASSSLPGGSSYNEQFF. CDR3 in DNA: TGCGCCAGCAGTTCCCTCCCAGGGGGGAGCTCCTACAATGAGCAGTTCTTC.

V gene TRBV27 combines with J gene TRBJ1-1, with a tentative D call TRBD1 (6 bases). Germline loops: CDR1 MNHEY, CDR2 SMNVEV (reference sequence). Trimming stripped 2 bases from V and 5 bases from J, with 9 bases between. This CDR3 is built from 13 residues. The CDR3 nucleotides are TGTGCCAGCAGTTTAGGGAGGGGGACTGAAGCTTTCTTT. Protein sequence: CASSLGRGTEAFF.

Notes on this clone: An end of the junction differs from the germline gene, which may be a read error. V and J are TRBV18 and TRBJ2-7; TRBD1 agrees at 8 bases. Per germline, CDR1 KGHSH and CDR2 LQKENI. CDR3 length: 14 amino acids. CDR3 nucleotides: TGTGCCAGCTCGCCACAGGGGGTATCCTACGAGCAGTACTTC. Its protein is CASSPQGVSYEQYF.

V usage is TRBV6-1 and J usage is TRBJ2-5, with 10 bases that match TRBD1. The germline CDR1 and CDR2 sequences are MNHNS and SASEGT. The J segment lost 5 bases and the V segment lost 5 bases, leaving 8 bases of the junction unmatched. The CDR3 covers 15 residues. This chain's CDR3 is CASSNRDRGSETQYF. In DNA, the CDR3 is TGTGCCAGCAGTAATCGGGACAGGGGATCGGAGACCCAGTACTTC.

The V and J genes are TRBV28 and TRBJ2-1, with 7 bases matching TRBD2. CDR1 MDHEN and CDR2 SYDVKM come from the germline V gene. The CDR3 spans 14 residues. Trimming at V came to 6 bases and at J to 7 bases, leaving 9 bases not matched to a gene. In DNA form, the CDR3 reads TGTGCCAGCAGCCTAGAGGACGGGGGGAATGAGCAGTTCTTC. It specifies CASSLEDGGNEQFF.

This rearrangement joins TRBV5-1 to TRBJ2-2; the D is unclear. CDR1 and CDR2 from the germline V gene are SGHRS and YFSETQ. This CDR3 comprises 15 residues. V was trimmed by 4 bases and J by 6 bases, leaving 16 bases between them. CDR3 protein: CASSKALIAPGELFF. The CDR3 DNA reads TGCGCCAGCAGCAAGGCCCTAATAGCCCCCGGGGAGCTGTTTTTT.

This chain connects TRBV6-1 to TRBJ2-3, with TRBD2 matching 11 bases. V was clipped by 2 bases and J by 1 base; unmatched bases: 5. Germline V gene sequence: CDR1 MNHNS, CDR2 SASEGT. This CDR3 contains 17 residues. For the CDR3, the DNA is TGTGCCAGCAGTGAACACCCGACTAGCGGGGGCACAGATACGCAGTATTTT. Its translation is CASSEHPTSGGTDTQYF.

Note on this clone: The same CDR3 also results from other DNA sequences found in this sample. The chain employs TRBV15 and TRBJ1-1; no clear D. Germline V CDR1 and CDR2: LNHNV, YYDKDF (reference sequence). Deletions cut 0 bases from V and 1 base from J, with 9 bases between. The CDR3 has 15 amino acids. The CDR3 protein is CATSRDNRRNTEAFF. The CDR3 bases are TGTGCCACCAGCAGAGATAACCGGAGGAACACTGAAGCTTTCTTT.

This chain connects TRBV7-9 to TRBJ2-2; D is perhaps TRBD2 (6 bases). This CDR3 is built from 15 residues. Germline CDR1 SEHNR, CDR2 FQNEAQ (reference sequence). Trimming left V 5 bases short and J 1 base short, with 11 bases between. The CDR3, as DNA: TGTGCCAGCAGCCCGGGAGATAAGAACACCGGGGAGCTGTTTTTT. The encoded protein is CASSPGDKNTGELFF.

The J gene is TRBJ2-2, the V gene TRBV9; 9 bases are a match to TRBD1. The germline V gene encodes CDR1 SGDLS and CDR2 YYNGEE. The CDR3 consists of 18 residues. The junction had 11 bases not matched to a gene; V was cut back by 3 bases and J by 2 bases. CDR3 coding DNA: TGTGCCAGCAGCGACCCACCCGGGACAGGGATTAACACCGGGGAGCTGTTTTTT. It yields the protein CASSDPPGTGINTGELFF.

This sequence joins TRBV7-3 and TRBJ2-4; D is possibly TRBD1 (6 bases). The V gene's germline CDR1 is SGHTA and CDR2 FQGTGA. This CDR3 contains 15 residues. V was pared by 5 bases and J by 8 bases, with 19 bases between. This CDR3 reads CASSPAGVLGDIQYF. The CDR3 DNA is TGTGCCAGCAGCCCCGCAGGGGTCCTGGGGGACATTCAGTACTTC. The whole variable domain, filled in from reference TRBV7-3 and TRBJ2-4, reads GAGVSQTPSNKVTEKGKYVELRCDPISGHTALYWYRQSLGQGPEFLIYFQGTGAADDSGLPNDRFFAVRPEGSVSTLKIQRTERGDSAVYLCASSPAGVLGDIQYFGAGTRLSVL.

The rearrangement links TRBV7-9 to TRBJ2-7, with 8 nucleotides matching TRBD1. This CDR3 comprises 13 residues. V was clipped by 5 bases and J by 6 bases; unmatched bases: 6. The germline CDR1 and CDR2 sequences are SEHNR and FQNEAQ (reference sequence). Here the CDR3 DNA reads TGTGCCAGCAGCCCCCTCACAGGGGGCGAGCAGTACTTC. Its protein product is CASSPLTGGEQYF.

J is TRBJ2-5 and V is TRBV7-2; no clear D. CDR3 size: 13 residues. CDR1 is SGHTA, CDR2 FQGNSA, per germline. The V gene lost 4 bases and the J gene lost 1 base, with 7 bases spanning the gap. The CDR3 nucleotides are TGTGCCAGCAGCTCTGGGCGCCAAGAGACCCAGTACTTC. It is translated as CASSSGRQETQYF.

The rearrangement links TRBV30 to TRBJ1-1, with 10 bases fitting TRBD1. The CDR3 totals 14 residues. Germline CDR1 GTSNPN, CDR2 SVGIG (reference sequence). After removal of 2 bases from V and 5 bases from J, the junction contained 5 bases not matched to a gene. DNA for the CDR3: TGTGCCTGGAGTCGGGACAGGGGATGGACTGAAGCTTTCTTT. Encoded protein: CAWSRDRGWTEAFF.

The gene calls are TRBV5-4 and TRBJ1-1; 8 bases line up with TRBD1. The V and J ends lost 7 bases and 0 bases, in that order; junction bases with no gene match: 5. The CDR3 has 14 residues. CDR1 is SGHNT, CDR2 YYREEE, per germline (reference sequence). The CDR3: CASGWDRMNTEAFF. The CDR3 DNA is TGTGCCAGCGGTTGGGACAGGATGAACACTGAAGCTTTCTTT.